This TCR beta chain was recorded in a study of type 1 regulatory T cells. Overall study context: T-allo10 is a Tr1-enriched, alloantigen-specific CD4 T cell product made in vitro.

TCRdb ran MiXCR on the reads and lists one entry per CDR3 protein. Found here are over 90,000 distinct CDR3 sequences, about a third of them singletons; the top ten hold 2.2%. This CDR3 is built from 15 residues. V was pared by 5 bases and J by 4 bases, with 5 bases of the junction left unmatched. Germline V gene sequence: CDR1 SGHVS, CDR2 FNYEAQ. Sequencing was done on a sample of CD4+ T cells, either the whole sample or a sorted fraction (not recorded which). This receptor was obtained from a human donor in good health. The chain carries TRBV7-6 and TRBJ2-6; 7 nucleotides line up with TRBD1. The chain's CDR3 is CASSPTGLGANVLTF. For the CDR3, the DNA is TGTGCCAGCAGCCCGACAGGGTTGGGGGCCAACGTCCTGACTTTC.